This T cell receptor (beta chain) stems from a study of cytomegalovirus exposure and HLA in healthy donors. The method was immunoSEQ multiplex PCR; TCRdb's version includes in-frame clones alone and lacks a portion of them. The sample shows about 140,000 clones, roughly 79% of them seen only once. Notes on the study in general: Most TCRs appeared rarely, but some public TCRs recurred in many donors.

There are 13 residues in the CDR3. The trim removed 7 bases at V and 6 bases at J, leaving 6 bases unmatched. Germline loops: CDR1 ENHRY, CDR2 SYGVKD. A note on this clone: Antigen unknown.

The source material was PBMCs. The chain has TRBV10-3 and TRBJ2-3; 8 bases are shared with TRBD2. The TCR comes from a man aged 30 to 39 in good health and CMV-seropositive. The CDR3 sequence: CAITRGGLDTQYF. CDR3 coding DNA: TGTGCCATCACCCGGGGGGGCTTGGATACGCAGTATTTT.